The 9 T cell receptor beta chains in this list originate from one sample, sequenced in a study of blood T cells in healthy people across ages. Then a second PCR, running about 6 to 12 cycles, was carried out with a sample-barcoded 5' primer and a J-beta primer mix. TCRdb re-called the 5' RACE reads through MiXCR, storing one row per CDR3 protein. The table lists more than 700,000 distinct CDR3 sequences, 35% to 50% of them singletons. The specimen sequenced was blood. The receptors shown here come from a man older than 75 in good health.

This clonotype was detected a few times. This rearrangement joins TRBV2 to TRBJ2-7; 8 nucleotides align to TRBD2. Germline CDR1 reads SNHLY; CDR2 reads FYNNEI. Trimming cost V 4 bases and J 1 base; bases outside gene matches: 3. CDR3 length: 14 amino acids. The CDR3 nucleotides read TGTGCCAGCAGTGCTATAGCGGGGTCCTACGAGCAGTACTTC. Translating it yields CASSAIAGSYEQYF.

The rearrangement links TRBV30 to TRBJ2-1, with 10 bases fitting TRBD2. J gave up 12 bases and V 3 bases, and 11 bases lay outside the gene matches. CDR3 length equals 14 residues. In germline, CDR1 is GTSNPN, CDR2 SVGIG (reference sequence). This CDR3 reads CAWSGGLAPGRQFF. DNA for the CDR3: TGTGCCTGGAGCGGGGGACTAGCGCCGGGGCGGCAGTTCTTC.

The chain recombines TRBV14 with TRBJ2-3, with D maybe TRBD2 (5 bases). V was pared by 0 bases and J by 2 bases, with 18 bases between. Germline CDR1 is SGHDN and CDR2 is FVKESK. The CDR3 contains 18 residues. CDR3 region: CASSQDPLLGGNTDTQYF. The CDR3 nucleotides read TGTGCCAGCAGCCAAGACCCGCTCCTAGGAGGAAACACAGATACGCAGTATTTT. Complete variable domain (other parts from reference TRBV14 and TRBJ2-3): EAGVTQFPSHSVIEKGQTVTLRCDPISGHDNLYWYRRVMGKEIKFLLHFVKESKQDESGMPNNRFLAERTGGTYSTLKVQPAELEDSGVYFCASSQDPLLGGNTDTQYFGPGTRLTVL.

This rearrangement joins TRBV7-3 to TRBJ2-2; unclear D gene. CDR1 SGHTA and CDR2 FQGTGA come from the germline V gene. The V and J ends lost 6 bases and 3 bases respectively, with 11 bases between them. This CDR3 contains 14 residues. This CDR3 reads CASRIVLYTGELFF. The DNA of the CDR3 is TGTGCCAGCAGAATAGTACTTTACACCGGGGAGCTGTTTTTT. The entire variable domain, with the rest obtained from reference TRBV7-3 and TRBJ2-2, is as follows: GAGVSQTPSNKVTEKGKYVELRCDPISGHTALYWYRQSLGQGPEFLIYFQGTGAADDSGLPNDRFFAVRPEGSVSTLKIQRTERGDSAVYLCASRIVLYTGELFFGEGSRLTVL.

This clonotype was counted only a few times. One end of the junction is discordant with germline, which a read error may explain. The CDR3 DNA reads TGTAGTGCTAGAGATGTTACTAGCGGGAGGGCCGGGGAGTACTTC. This gives the protein CSARDVTSGRAGEYF. V gene TRBV20-1 combines with J gene TRBJ2-7; TRBD2 matches at 13 bases. Germline CDR1 reads DFQATT; CDR2 reads SNEGSKA (reference sequence). The CDR3 covers 15 residues.

This clonotype was recorded a few times. J is TRBJ2-1 and V is TRBV3-1; D is possibly TRBD2 (6 bases). From germline, CDR1 is LGHDT and CDR2 YNNKEL (reference sequence). The CDR3 runs 17 residues. V was shortened by 0 bases and J by 0 bases, with 12 bases between the two germline ends. The CDR3 sequence: CASSQEEGRSSYNEQFF. CDR3 coding DNA: TGTGCCAGCAGCCAAGAGGAGGGACGGAGCTCCTACAATGAGCAGTTCTTC.

The chain has TRBV20-1 and TRBJ2-5; 9 nucleotides agree with TRBD2. The J call may be faulty, since TRBJ2-7 better matches the DNA end. The CDR3 totals 19 residues. Germline V lookup: CDR1 DFQATT, CDR2 SNEGSKA (reference sequence). CDR3 nucleotides: TGCAGTGCTAGAGATCAAGGTAGCGGGAGAGGAGGACCCCCCTACGAGCAGTACTTC. Protein product: CSARDQGSGRGGPPYEQYF.

As for this clonotype: At one end, the junction sequence differs from germline, possibly due to a read error. This sequence joins TRBV20-1 and TRBJ2-3; tentatively, D is TRBD2 (5 bases). The CDR3 has 14 residues. Per germline, CDR1 DFQATT and CDR2 SNEGSKA (reference sequence). CDR3 amino acids: CGADGRGVTDTQYF. CDR3 DNA sequence: TGCGGTGCTGACGGACGGGGTGTTACAGATACGCAGTATTTT.

This chain links TRBV20-1 with TRBJ2-3; 9 positions match TRBD2. The CDR3 is 17 amino acids. V was pared by 2 bases and J by 0 bases, with 9 bases of the junction left unmatched. From germline, CDR1 is DFQATT and CDR2 SNEGSKA (reference sequence). The CDR3 reads CSARNLAGRTSTDTQYF. Here the CDR3 DNA reads TGCAGTGCTAGAAATCTAGCGGGACGTACTAGCACAGATACGCAGTATTTT.